Shown below are 3 T cell receptor beta chains from a single sample sequenced in a study of blood T cell repertoires in COVID-19. Repertoires were generated with immunoSEQ multiplex PCR, while TCRdb's copy carries only in-frame clones and drops some. The data hold 170,000 or so clones, with nearly 90% observed a single time. Sample: peripheral blood. These receptors originate from a man between 18 and 29 years old who had recovered from COVID-19.

V gene TRBV9 combines with J gene TRBJ2-5; weak D call: TRBD1 (6 bases). Trimming removed 0 bases at V and 2 bases at J, with 11 bases between. The CDR3 spans 15 residues. Germline V CDR1 and CDR2: SGDLS, YYNGEE. CDR3: CASSVDTGRQETQYF. CDR3 DNA sequence: TGTGCCAGCAGCGTAGACACAGGGCGGCAAGAGACCCAGTACTTC. Together with reference TRBV9 and TRBJ2-5, the CDR3 gives the full variable domain: DSGVTQTPKHLITATGQRVTLRCSPRSGDLSVYWYQQSLDQGLQFLIQYYNGEERAKGNILERFSAQQFPDLHSELNLSSLELGDSALYFCASSVDTGRQETQYFGPGTRLLVL.

This chain uses TRBV4-1 with TRBJ2-1, with D uncertain. CDR1 is MGHRA, CDR2 YSYEKL, per germline. The CDR3 covers 15 residues. The germline V and J ends were trimmed by 4 bases and 4 bases, with 14 bases remaining between them. This chain's CDR3 is CASSPQEPTYNEQFF. The CDR3 bases are TGCGCCAGCAGCCCTCAGGAACCCACTTACAATGAGCAGTTCTTC.

The rearrangement joins TRBV6-5 to TRBJ1-1; 7 bases are shared with TRBD1. The junction had 11 bases not matched to a gene; V was cut back by 6 bases and J by 4 bases. This CDR3 contains 15 residues. CDR1 and CDR2 from the germline V gene are MNHEY and SVGAGI. CDR3 sequence: CASSLIQGSGTEAFF. The CDR3, as DNA: TGTGCCAGCAGCCTAATACAGGGGTCGGGCACTGAAGCTTTCTTT.